The rows below give T cell receptor beta chains drawn from one sample of a study of blood T cell repertoires in COVID-19. Assay: immunoSEQ multiplex PCR; the TCRdb copy retains only in-frame clones and omits some. The sample has about 120,000 clones, about 84% seen once; the top ten hold around 4.2%. The specimen sequenced was peripheral blood. The origin of the receptors is a man aged 60-69 years with acute or convalescent COVID-19. The CDR3 runs from the conserved cysteine through the conserved F or W. The D gene is left open where the match is weak. Where a row states a size, it is once, few, many or the class of an expanded clone; other rows omit it.

v_gene: TRBV9; j_gene: TRBJ2-1; abundance: -; d_gene: TRBD2; CDR3aa: CASSVGGLAGGNEQFF; CDR3nt: TGTGCCAGCAGCGTAGGAGGGTTAGCGGGAGGCAATGAGCAGTTCTTC
v_gene: TRBV6-1; j_gene: TRBJ2-1; abundance: -; d_gene: TRBD2; CDR3aa: CASSEALAGEAPQFF; CDR3nt: TGTGCCAGCAGTGAAGCGCTAGCGGGAGAAGCCCCCCAGTTCTTC
v_gene: TRBV3-1/TRBV3-2; j_gene: TRBJ2-5; abundance: -; d_gene: -; CDR3aa: CASSPLLREGRGETQYF; CDR3nt: TGTGCCAGCAGCCCCCTCCTAAGAGAAGGCCGCGGGGAGACCCAGTACTTC
v_gene: TRBV15; j_gene: TRBJ2-5; abundance: -; d_gene: TRBD2; CDR3aa: CATSRVREGETQYF; CDR3nt: TGTGCCACCAGCAGAGTCCGGGAGGGGGAGACCCAGTACTTC
v_gene: TRBV4-2; j_gene: TRBJ1-4; abundance: once; d_gene: -; CDR3aa: CASSQDPRGNEKLFF; CDR3nt: TGTGCCAGCAGCCAAGACCCGAGGGGGAATGAAAAACTGTTTTTT
v_gene: TRBV6-1; j_gene: TRBJ1-4; abundance: -; d_gene: -; CDR3aa: CASSDAGEAFNEKLFF; CDR3nt: TGTGCCAGCAGTGATGCGGGAGAAGCGTTTAATGAAAAACTGTTTTTT
v_gene: TRBV6-2/TRBV6-3; j_gene: TRBJ2-7; abundance: -; d_gene: -; CDR3aa: CASSYSHASLETDFYEQYF; CDR3nt: TGTGCCAGCAGTTACTCCCATGCTAGTCTCGAGACAGACTTCTACGAGCAGTACTTC
v_gene: TRBV3-1/TRBV3-2; j_gene: TRBJ2-5; abundance: -; d_gene: -; CDR3aa: CASSLTGPGTQYF; CDR3nt: TGTGCCAGCAGCCTTACAGGGCCGGGGACCCAGTACTTC
v_gene: TRBV4-1; j_gene: TRBJ2-6; abundance: -; d_gene: -; CDR3aa: CASSPTGANVLTF; CDR3nt: TGCGCCAGCAGCCCCACAGGGGCCAACGTCCTGACTTTC
v_gene: TRBV27; j_gene: TRBJ1-6; abundance: -; d_gene: -; CDR3aa: CASSLSRFNSPLHF; CDR3nt: TGTGCCAGCAGTTTAAGCAGGTTTAATTCACCCCTCCACTTT
v_gene: TRBV19; j_gene: TRBJ2-1; abundance: -; d_gene: -; CDR3aa: CASHGSGTWNEQFF; CDR3nt: TGTGCCAGCCACGGCAGCGGGACATGGAATGAGCAGTTCTTC
v_gene: TRBV7-2; j_gene: TRBJ2-1; abundance: -; d_gene: -; CDR3aa: CASSLSRENGEQFF; CDR3nt: TGTGCCAGCAGCTTGTCCCGGGAGAACGGTGAGCAGTTCTTC
v_gene: TRBV7-9; j_gene: TRBJ2-1; abundance: -; d_gene: -; CDR3aa: CASSLDRTSEQFF; CDR3nt: TGTGCCAGCAGCTTAGACAGGACGAGTGAGCAGTTCTTC
v_gene: TRBV15; j_gene: TRBJ2-4; abundance: -; d_gene: -; CDR3aa: CATSSYPGAKNIQYF; CDR3nt: TGTGCCACCAGCAGCTACCCTGGAGCCAAAAACATTCAGTACTTC
v_gene: TRBV7-9; j_gene: TRBJ1-3; abundance: -; d_gene: TRBD1; CDR3aa: CASSSQDRVDTIYF; CDR3nt: TGTGCCAGCAGCTCTCAGGACAGGGTAGACACCATATATTTT
v_gene: TRBV7-2; j_gene: TRBJ2-3; abundance: -; d_gene: -; CDR3aa: CASSWDRLGAQYF; CDR3nt: TGTGCCAGCAGCTGGGATCGACTAGGGGCGCAGTATTTT
v_gene: TRBV19; j_gene: TRBJ2-7; abundance: -; d_gene: TRBD1; CDR3aa: CASSDRPPGTGSYEQYF; CDR3nt: TGTGCCAGTAGCGACCGCCCACCCGGGACAGGGTCCTACGAGCAGTACTTC
v_gene: TRBV13; j_gene: TRBJ1-5; abundance: -; d_gene: -; CDR3aa: CASSLWPNQPQHF; CDR3nt: TGTGCCAGCAGCTTATGGCCGAATCAGCCCCAGCATTTT
v_gene: TRBV30; j_gene: TRBJ2-3; abundance: -; d_gene: -; CDR3aa: CAWSEGTTDTQYF; CDR3nt: TGTGCCTGGTCGGAGGGAACCACAGATACGCAGTATTTT
v_gene: TRBV7-2; j_gene: TRBJ2-5; abundance: -; d_gene: TRBD2; CDR3aa: CASSLSLAGETQYF; CDR3nt: TGTGCCAGCAGCTTAAGCCTAGCGGGAGAGACCCAGTACTTC
v_gene: TRBV6-2/TRBV6-3; j_gene: TRBJ2-7; abundance: -; d_gene: -; CDR3aa: CASSYPTDGGLDYEQYF; CDR3nt: TGTGCCAGCAGTTACCCGACGGACGGAGGGCTTGACTACGAGCAGTACTTC
v_gene: TRBV27; j_gene: TRBJ2-7; abundance: -; d_gene: -; CDR3aa: CASSLRGNSAYEQYF; CDR3nt: TGTGCCAGCAGTCTCCGGGGGAATTCAGCCTACGAGCAGTACTTC
v_gene: TRBV7-2; j_gene: TRBJ2-3; abundance: once; d_gene: -; CDR3aa: CASRAPGLLTDTQYF; CDR3nt: TGTGCCAGCAGGGCCCCGGGACTCCTCACAGATACGCAGTATTTT
v_gene: TRBV5-4; j_gene: TRBJ2-2; abundance: -; d_gene: TRBD1; CDR3aa: CASSPPGTVDTGELFF; CDR3nt: TGTGCCAGCAGCCCGCCCGGGACAGTCGACACCGGGGAGCTGTTTTTT
v_gene: TRBV29-1; j_gene: TRBJ2-1; abundance: -; d_gene: TRBD1; CDR3aa: CSVAGGAVNEQFF; CDR3nt: TGCAGCGTGGCAGGGGGCGCCGTCAATGAGCAGTTCTTC
v_gene: TRBV11-2; j_gene: TRBJ1-4; abundance: -; d_gene: TRBD1; CDR3aa: CASSWGQNEKLFF; CDR3nt: TGTGCCAGCAGCTGGGGACAGAATGAAAAACTGTTTTTT
v_gene: TRBV6-2/TRBV6-3; j_gene: TRBJ2-7; abundance: -; d_gene: -; CDR3aa: CASSTRTLSSYEQYF; CDR3nt: TGTGCCAGCAGTACCCGGACTCTCAGCTCCTACGAGCAGTACTTC
v_gene: TRBV7-8; j_gene: TRBJ2-5; abundance: -; d_gene: TRBD2; CDR3aa: CASSPGTSGSWETQYF; CDR3nt: TGTGCCAGCAGCCCGGGGACTAGCGGGAGCTGGGAGACCCAGTACTTC
v_gene: TRBV11-2; j_gene: TRBJ2-5; abundance: -; d_gene: -; CDR3aa: CASSLGPTGETQYF; CDR3nt: TGTGCCAGCAGCTTAGGGCCTACCGGGGAGACCCAGTACTTC
v_gene: TRBV30; j_gene: TRBJ1-3; abundance: -; d_gene: TRBD1; CDR3aa: CAWSAGTVSGNTIYF; CDR3nt: TGTGCCTGGTCCGCGGGGACAGTCTCTGGAAACACCATATATTTT
v_gene: TRBV27; j_gene: TRBJ1-2; abundance: -; d_gene: TRBD1; CDR3aa: CASSRQGAGYGYTF; CDR3nt: TGTGCCAGCAGTCGACAGGGGGCAGGCTATGGCTACACCTTC
v_gene: TRBV19; j_gene: TRBJ1-1; abundance: -; d_gene: -; CDR3aa: CASSIGASQAFF; CDR3nt: TGTGCCAGTAGTATAGGGGCCTCACAAGCTTTCTTT
v_gene: TRBV11-2; j_gene: TRBJ1-1; abundance: -; d_gene: -; CDR3aa: CASSLYPPPGTEAFF; CDR3nt: TGTGCCAGCAGCTTATATCCCCCCCCAGGAACTGAAGCTTTCTTT
v_gene: TRBV12-3/TRBV12-4; j_gene: TRBJ2-2; abundance: -; d_gene: -; CDR3aa: CASRLEAGELFF; CDR3nt: TGTGCCAGCAGGCTAGAGGCCGGGGAGCTGTTTTTT
v_gene: TRBV27; j_gene: TRBJ2-2; abundance: -; d_gene: TRBD1; CDR3aa: CASSWGQGTGELFF; CDR3nt: TGTGCCAGCAGTTGGGGACAGGGCACCGGGGAGCTGTTTTTT
v_gene: TRBV29-1; j_gene: TRBJ2-7; abundance: once; d_gene: -; CDR3aa: CSARADTYEQYF; CDR3nt: TGCAGCGCCCGCGCGGACACCTACGAGCAGTACTTC
v_gene: TRBV12-3/TRBV12-4; j_gene: TRBJ1-5; abundance: -; d_gene: -; CDR3aa: CASSLGPNQPQHF; CDR3nt: TGTGCCAGCAGTTTAGGGCCCAATCAGCCCCAGCATTTT
v_gene: TRBV4-1; j_gene: TRBJ2-1; abundance: -; d_gene: TRBD2; CDR3aa: CASSQPSGRGYNEQFF; CDR3nt: TGCGCCAGCAGCCAGCCTAGCGGGAGGGGTTACAATGAGCAGTTCTTC
v_gene: TRBV10-2; j_gene: TRBJ1-5; abundance: -; d_gene: TRBD1; CDR3aa: CASTGQVAQPQHF; CDR3nt: TGCGCCAGCACCGGACAGGTTGCTCAGCCCCAGCATTTT
v_gene: TRBV19; j_gene: TRBJ1-1; abundance: once; d_gene: -; CDR3aa: CASRRDPGGDTEAFF; CDR3nt: TGTGCCAGTAGGAGGGACCCCGGGGGGGACACTGAAGCTTTCTTT
v_gene: TRBV28; j_gene: TRBJ1-5; abundance: -; d_gene: -; CDR3aa: CASIPRRKNQPQHF; CDR3nt: TGTGCCAGCATCCCCAGGCGAAAGAATCAGCCCCAGCATTTT
v_gene: TRBV3-1/TRBV3-2; j_gene: TRBJ2-1; abundance: -; d_gene: -; CDR3aa: CASSQGLSGLGSYNEQFF; CDR3nt: TGTGCCAGCAGCCAAGGTCTTAGCGGTTTGGGTTCCTACAATGAGCAGTTCTTC
v_gene: TRBV7-9; j_gene: TRBJ2-1; abundance: -; d_gene: TRBD1; CDR3aa: CASSFDRDRGYNEQFF; CDR3nt: TGTGCCAGCAGCTTCGACCGGGACAGGGGTTACAATGAGCAGTTCTTC
v_gene: TRBV2; j_gene: TRBJ1-5; abundance: few; d_gene: -; CDR3aa: CASSVPTSQPQHF; CDR3nt: TGTGCCAGCAGTGTACCAACAAGTCAGCCCCAGCATTTT
v_gene: TRBV28; j_gene: TRBJ1-1; abundance: -; d_gene: -; CDR3aa: CASSLLRGGDTEAFF; CDR3nt: TGTGCCAGCAGTCTTTTGCGGGGAGGGGACACTGAAGCTTTCTTT
v_gene: TRBV7-2; j_gene: TRBJ2-1; abundance: -; d_gene: TRBD2; CDR3aa: CASSSRGTSSLFNEQFF; CDR3nt: TGTGCCAGCAGCTCCCGCGGGACTAGCTCTCTCTTCAATGAGCAGTTCTTC
v_gene: TRBV7-8; j_gene: TRBJ1-1; abundance: -; d_gene: -; CDR3aa: CASSPGGGGHIEAFF; CDR3nt: TGTGCCAGCAGCCCCGGCGGGGGGGGCCATATTGAAGCTTTCTTT
v_gene: TRBV5-1; j_gene: TRBJ1-1; abundance: -; d_gene: TRBD1; CDR3aa: CASSSTGVSNTEAFF; CDR3nt: TGCGCCAGCAGTAGTACAGGGGTCTCGAACACTGAAGCTTTCTTT
v_gene: TRBV6-5; j_gene: TRBJ2-7; abundance: -; d_gene: -; CDR3aa: CASSYSLGLDQYF; CDR3nt: TGTGCCAGCAGTTACTCGCTTGGACTTGACCAGTACTTC
v_gene: TRBV18; j_gene: TRBJ1-4; abundance: -; d_gene: -; CDR3aa: CASSPPVGGNEKLFF; CDR3nt: TGTGCCAGCTCACCACCGGTCGGGGGTAATGAAAAACTGTTTTTT
v_gene: TRBV28; j_gene: TRBJ2-3; abundance: once; d_gene: -; CDR3aa: CASSLYRDTQYF; CDR3nt: TGTGCCAGCAGTCTTTACAGGGATACGCAGTATTTT
v_gene: TRBV6-5; j_gene: TRBJ2-3; abundance: -; d_gene: TRBD1; CDR3aa: CASSRGQGPDTQYF; CDR3nt: TGTGCCAGCAGTCGAGGACAGGGACCAGATACGCAGTATTTT
v_gene: TRBV19; j_gene: TRBJ2-1; abundance: -; d_gene: TRBD2; CDR3aa: CASSIPGGAPNEQFF; CDR3nt: TGTGCCAGTAGTATTCCCGGGGGGGCCCCCAATGAGCAGTTCTTC
v_gene: TRBV4-1; j_gene: TRBJ1-3; abundance: -; d_gene: -; CDR3aa: CASSQEEAYSGNTIYF; CDR3nt: TGCGCCAGCAGCCAAGAAGAGGCGTACTCTGGAAACACCATATATTTT